This TCR beta chain was documented in a study of blood T cells in healthy people across ages. Study results and caveats: The study could not conclusively compare naive and antigen-experienced cells, given its unsorted PBMCs.

With a J-beta primer mix and a sample-barcoded 5' primer, a second PCR ran about 6 to 11 cycles. Each of the cDNA molecules was tagged by a template-switch adaptor with 12 random nucleotides. TCRdb analysed the 5' RACE reads with MiXCR anew, one entry per CDR3 protein. The repertoire consists of some 760,000 distinct CDR3 sequences, with roughly 25% occurring once and the leading ten covering 9.4%. V dropped 4 bases and J dropped 3 bases, with 13 bases sitting between them. The CDR3 extends over 15 amino acids. CDR1 is SGHRS and CDR2 is YFSETQ in the germline V gene. This clonotype appeared a few times. The antigen remains undetermined. These data also formed part of another study, on T cells of mothers and their children. That report adds: The second PCR used the M1S primer, and this primer added sample barcodes and 2-4 random nucleotides. Each mother yielded more than 9 million TCR beta CDR3 reads. Each child yielded some 3 million reads.

What was sequenced was blood. The chain carries TRBV5-1 and TRBJ1-4, with D possibly matching TRBD1 (6 bases). The sequence was obtained from a boy between 10 and 17 years old in good health. CDR3 in amino acids: CASSATGGANEKLFF. In nucleotides, the CDR3 is TGCGCCAGCAGCGCTACGGGGGGCGCTAATGAAAAACTGTTTTTT.